This T cell receptor beta chain was found in a study of tissue T cells after allogeneic stem cell transplantation. Adult allogeneic hematopoietic cell transplant recipients with steroid-refractory graft-versus-host disease were prospectively enrolled for research autopsy. CDR3 length: 13 amino acids. The ends were cut back, 6 bases at V and 7 bases at J, with 16 bases in the middle. The data were produced by immunoSEQ multiplex PCR, yet TCRdb's version contains in-frame clones alone and is incomplete. The profile shows roughly 2,800 clones, under 80% of them singletons. The clonotype comes from a male patient aged 60 or over with steroid-refractory graft-versus-host disease after an allogeneic stem cell transplant. Some T cells could come from the graft donor. The source was ascending colon tissue, collected at autopsy. The J gene is TRBJ2-7, the V gene TRBV12-3 or TRBV12-4; D tentatively fits TRBD1 or TRBD2 (5 bases each). For the CDR3, the DNA is TGTGCCAGCAGAATACCGGGACGCGGGGAGCAGTACTTC. It specifies CASRIPGRGEQYF.